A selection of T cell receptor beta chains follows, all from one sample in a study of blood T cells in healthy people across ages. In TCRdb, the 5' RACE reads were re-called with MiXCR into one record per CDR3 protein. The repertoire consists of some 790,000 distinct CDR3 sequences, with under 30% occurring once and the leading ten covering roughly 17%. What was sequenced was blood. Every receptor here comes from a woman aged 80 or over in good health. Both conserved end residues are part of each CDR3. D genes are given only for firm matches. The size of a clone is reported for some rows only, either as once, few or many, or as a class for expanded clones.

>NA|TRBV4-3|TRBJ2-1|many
CASSPSGLSSYNEQFF
TGCGCCAGCAGCCCGAGCGGACTGAGCTCCTACAATGAGCAGTTCTTC
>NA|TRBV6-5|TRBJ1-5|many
CASSPQGQLSNQPQHF
TGTGCCAGCAGCCCACAAGGACAGCTTAGCAATCAGCCCCAGCATTTT
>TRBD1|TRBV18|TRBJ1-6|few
CASSPAGTDNSPLHF
TGTGCCAGCTCACCTGCCGGGACAGATAATTCACCCCTCCACTTT
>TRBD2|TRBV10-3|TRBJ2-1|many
CAISGLAGTVHEQFF
TGTGCCATCAGTGGGCTAGCGGGGACGGTCCATGAGCAGTTCTTC
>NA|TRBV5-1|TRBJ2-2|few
CASSLARKGGFNTGELFF
TGCGCCAGCAGCTTGGCCAGGAAAGGGGGATTCAACACCGGGGAGCTGTTTTTT
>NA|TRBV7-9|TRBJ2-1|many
CASSRAGAGLWPEQFF
TGTGCCAGCAGCCGTGCGGGGGCAGGGTTGTGGCCTGAGCAGTTCTTC
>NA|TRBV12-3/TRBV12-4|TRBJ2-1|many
CASSRGANEQFF
TGTGCCAGCAGTAGGGGAGCCAATGAGCAGTTCTTC
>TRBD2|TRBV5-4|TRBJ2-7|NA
CASSPGASGGLNYEQYF
TGTGCCAGCAGCCCAGGAGCTAGCGGGGGATTAAACTACGAGCAGTACTTC
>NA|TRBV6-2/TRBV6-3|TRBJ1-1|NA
CASSYIAEAFF
TGTGCCAGCAGTTACATCGCTGAAGCTTTCTTT
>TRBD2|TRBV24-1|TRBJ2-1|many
CATSVPGLAGGNEQFF
TGTGCCACCAGTGTCCCAGGACTAGCGGGGGGCAATGAGCAGTTCTTC
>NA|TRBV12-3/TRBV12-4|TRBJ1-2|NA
CVSSLAAYYGYTF
TGTGTCAGCAGTCTTGCAGCCTACTATGGCTACACCTTC
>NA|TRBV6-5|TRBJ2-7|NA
CASSFSLGAGRSYEQYF
TGTGCCAGCAGTTTTTCCTTGGGCGCGGGACGTAGCTACGAGCAGTACTTC
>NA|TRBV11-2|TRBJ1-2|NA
CASSLYSNYGYTF
TGTGCCAGCAGCTTATACAGTAACTATGGCTACACCTTC
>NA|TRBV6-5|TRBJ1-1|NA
CASSYSSGPLNTETFF
TGTGCCAGCAGTTACTCTTCGGGACCCTTGAACACTGAAACTTTCTTT
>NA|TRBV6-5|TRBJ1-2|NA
CASSRPNPNRGYTF
TGTGCCAGCAGCCGCCCCAACCCTAACCGTGGCTACACCTTC
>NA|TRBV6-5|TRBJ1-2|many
CASSLRPGRNYGYTF
TGTGCCAGCAGTTTGAGACCAGGCCGTAACTATGGCTACACCTTC
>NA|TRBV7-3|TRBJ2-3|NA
CASSSVGDGDTQYF
TGTGCCAGCAGCTCTGTGGGCGACGGCGATACGCAGTATTTT
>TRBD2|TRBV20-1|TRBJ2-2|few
CSAISGGANTGELFF
TGCAGTGCTATTAGCGGGGGGGCGAACACCGGGGAGCTGTTTTTT
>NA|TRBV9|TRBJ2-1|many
CASSGGREQFF
TGTGCCAGCAGCGGTGGACGTGAGCAGTTCTTC
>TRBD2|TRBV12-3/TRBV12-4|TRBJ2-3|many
CATAGSPSTDTQYF
TGTGCCACAGCGGGGTCCCCTAGCACAGATACGCAGTATTTT
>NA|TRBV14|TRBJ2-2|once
CASSPIPSGELFF
TGTGCCAGCAGCCCAATCCCATCCGGGGAGCTGTTTTTT
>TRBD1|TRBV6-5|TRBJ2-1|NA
CASSYSPGQSYNEQFF
TGTGCCAGCAGTTACTCCCCGGGACAGTCCTACAATGAGCAGTTCTTC
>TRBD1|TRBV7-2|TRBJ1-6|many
CASSPGQGFSSPLHF
TGTGCCAGCAGCCCGGGACAGGGTTTCAGTTCACCCCTCCACTTT
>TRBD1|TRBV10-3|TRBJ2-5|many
CAISESTGEETQYF
TGTGCCATCAGTGAGTCGACAGGGGAGGAGACCCAGTACTTC
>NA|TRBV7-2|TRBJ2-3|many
CASSFGLETDTQYF
TGTGCCAGCAGCTTTGGACTTGAAACAGATACGCAGTATTTT
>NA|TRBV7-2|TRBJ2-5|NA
CASRQGGQGQETQYF
TGTGCCAGCAGACAGGGGGGGCAGGGCCAAGAGACCCAGTACTTC
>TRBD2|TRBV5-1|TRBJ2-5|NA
CASSFGTSAPTRGTQYF
TGCGCCAGCAGCTTTGGGACTAGCGCGCCGACGCGAGGGACCCAGTACTTC
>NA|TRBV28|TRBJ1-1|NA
CASSFSTIWEAFF
TGTGCCAGCAGTTTCTCGACGATATGGGAAGCTTTCTTT